This paragraph reports one T cell receptor beta chain. Source study methods: Sequence data from immunoSEQ were junction-only and lacked quality scores; consequently, filtering differed. This table comes from immunoSEQ multiplex PCR, and its TCRdb copy is limited to in-frame clones, with some not included. From that table come the V and J calls and clone size; the DNA was used to work out D and trimming. Of a few million clones in the sample, more than 80% are singletons; the top ten hold about 0.39%. This sample was included in a study of shared clonotypes between healthy human individuals. V lost 3 bases to trimming and J lost 0 bases, with 10 bases between them. The CDR3 runs to 14 residues. Germline CDR1 reads SGHNT; CDR2 reads YYREEE (reference sequence).

This TCR derives from a man between 18 and 35 years old in good health. Some clones in this sample may be carry-over from other donors' samples. The source material was naive CD4+ T cells from PBMCs. The subset was: CD45RA+ positively selected. The chain is built from TRBV5-4 and TRBJ2-7; D is undetermined. DNA of the CDR3: TGTGCCAGCAGCTACGACTCCCTCTCCTACGAGCAGTACTTC. Residues: CASSYDSLSYEQYF.